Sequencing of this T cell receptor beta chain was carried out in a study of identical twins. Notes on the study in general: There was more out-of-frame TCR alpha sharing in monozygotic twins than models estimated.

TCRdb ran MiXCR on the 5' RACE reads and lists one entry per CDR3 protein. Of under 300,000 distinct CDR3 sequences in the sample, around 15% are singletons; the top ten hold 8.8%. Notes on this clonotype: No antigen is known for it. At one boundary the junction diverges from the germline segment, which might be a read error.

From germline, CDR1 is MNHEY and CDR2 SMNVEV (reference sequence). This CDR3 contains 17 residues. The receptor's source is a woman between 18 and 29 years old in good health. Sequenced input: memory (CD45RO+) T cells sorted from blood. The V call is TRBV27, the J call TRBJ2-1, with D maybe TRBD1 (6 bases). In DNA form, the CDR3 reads TGTGCCAGCAGTTCTGTGTCCACAGGGTGGGGTTACAAGGAGCAGTTCTTC. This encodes CASSSVSTGWGYKEQFF.